This passage covers 25 T cell receptor beta chains from one sample sequenced in a study of T cell changes during pregnancy in multiple sclerosis. This table comes from immunoSEQ multiplex PCR, and its TCRdb copy is limited to in-frame clones, with some not included. Of approximately 70,000 clones listed, over 80% are singletons. This specimen was CD4+ T cells from peripheral blood mononuclear cells, taken before pregnancy. The receptors come from a female donor with multiple sclerosis, enrolled in a pregnancy study.

The chain has TRBV5-1 and TRBJ2-5; 7 nucleotides match TRBD1. Per germline, CDR1 SGHRS and CDR2 YFSETQ. This CDR3 has 15 amino acids. Trimming at V came to 7 bases and at J to 2 bases, leaving 11 bases not matched to a gene. CDR3 loop: CASYFRTGSQETQYF. The CDR3 nucleotides read TGCGCCAGCTATTTTAGGACAGGTTCGCAAGAGACCCAGTACTTC. Based on the CDR3 plus reference TRBV5-1 and TRBJ2-5, the full variable domain is KAGVTQTPRYLIKTRGQQVTLSCSPISGHRSVSWYQQTPGQGLQFLFEYFSETQRNKGNFPGRFSGRQFSNSRSEMNVSTLELGDSALYLCASYFRTGSQETQYFGPGTRLLVL.

V and J are TRBV19 and TRBJ1-2, with 9 bases lining up with TRBD1. The junction had 11 bases not matched to a gene; V was cut back by 6 bases and J by 6 bases. Germline CDR1 is LNHDA and CDR2 is SQIVND (reference sequence). The CDR3 is 15 amino acids. This CDR3 reads CASSHPGQGNHGYTF. CDR3 nucleotides: TGTGCCAGTAGCCATCCGGGACAGGGCAACCATGGCTACACCTTC. The full variable domain, with the rest looked up from reference TRBV19 and TRBJ1-2, is DGGITQSPKYLFRKEGQNVTLSCEQNLNHDAMYWYRQDPGQGLRLIYYSQIVNDFQKGDIAEGYSVSREKKESFPLTVTSAQKNPTAFYLCASSHPGQGNHGYTFGSGTRLTVV.

The gene calls are TRBV4-2 and TRBJ2-1, with 9 nucleotides matching TRBD1. The V gene end was trimmed by 3 bases and the J gene end by 8 bases; junction bases not matched to a gene: 8. Germline V CDR1 and CDR2: LGHNA, YNFKEQ. The CDR3 is 15 residues long. In DNA, the CDR3 is TGTGCCAGCAGCCAGGCTAAGGGACAGGGCTATGAGCAGTTCTTC. It is translated as CASSQAKGQGYEQFF.

This clone was seen a few times. The chain is built from TRBV29-1 and TRBJ1-1; no clear D. V was cut by 7 bases and J by 4 bases, with 10 bases left in between. This CDR3 region has 11 residues. The germline V gene encodes CDR1 SQVTM and CDR2 ANQGSEA. CDR3 loop: CSGGRGTEAFF. CDR3 bases: TGCAGCGGGGGTCGGGGCACTGAAGCTTTCTTT.

The chain is built from TRBV7-8 and TRBJ2-2; D perhaps matches TRBD2 (6 bases). Germline V gene data show CDR1 as SGHVS and CDR2 as FQNEAQ. This CDR3 spans 15 amino acids. The V end was cut by 3 bases, the J end by 2 bases, with 10 bases between. The CDR3 DNA follows: TGTGCCAGCAGCTTCGCGGGGACTAACACCGGGGAGCTGTTTTTT. It yields the protein CASSFAGTNTGELFF.

This sequence joins TRBV10-3 and TRBJ2-3; 8 bases map to TRBD2. The germline V gene encodes CDR1 ENHRY and CDR2 SYGVKD. This CDR3 is 15 amino acids long. Trimming cost V 10 bases and J 1 base; bases outside gene matches: 10. This chain's CDR3 is CASTGGRGGTDTQYF. The DNA for the CDR3 is TGTGCCAGCACCGGGGGGCGGGGGGGCACAGATACGCAGTATTTT.

V is TRBV4-1 and J is TRBJ1-1, with 10 nucleotides matching TRBD1. The junction had 6 bases not matched to a gene; V was cut back by 1 base and J by 10 bases. CDR1 is MGHRA and CDR2 is YSYEKL in the germline V gene. The CDR3 is 14 amino acids. The DNA of the CDR3 is TGCGCCAGCAGCCAAGCGGGACAGGGGACGGCAGCTTTCTTT. Translation gives CASSQAGQGTAAFF.

J is TRBJ2-7 and V is TRBV9; possibly TRBD1 for D (6 bases). The CDR3 extends over 14 amino acids. Looked up from germline, CDR1 is SGDLS and CDR2 is YYNGEE. V lost 3 bases and J 1 base, leaving 11 bases between the germline ends. CDR3 sequence (DNA): TGTGCCAGCAGCGCGACAGGTGATTCCTACGAGCAGTACTTC. Translation: CASSATGDSYEQYF.

The chain links TRBV5-4 to TRBJ2-1; no clear D. The CDR3 sequence is 16 residues long. Germline CDR1 SGHNT, CDR2 YYREEE (reference sequence). Deletions cut 0 bases from V and 2 bases from J, with 12 bases between. The CDR3: CASSLEVRNTYNEQFF. In DNA, the CDR3 is TGTGCCAGCAGCTTGGAGGTGCGGAACACCTACAATGAGCAGTTCTTC.

The chain employs TRBV11-3 and TRBJ2-7; 10 nucleotides line up with TRBD2. Germline CDR1 reads SGHNT; CDR2 reads YENEEA. The CDR3 consists of 17 residues. The J segment lost 0 bases and the V segment lost 4 bases, leaving 9 bases of the junction unmatched. CDR3 residues: CASSSGLAEGYSYEQYF. As DNA, the CDR3 is TGTGCCAGCAGCTCCGGACTAGCGGAGGGTTACTCCTACGAGCAGTACTTC.

The gene calls are TRBV9 and TRBJ2-1, with D perhaps matching TRBD2 (6 bases). The V end was cut by 3 bases, the J end by 0 bases, with 10 bases between. CDR1 SGDLS and CDR2 YYNGEE come from the germline V gene. The length of the CDR3 is 15 residues. In DNA, the CDR3 is TGTGCCAGCAGCGCGGGGGTTAGCTCCTACAATGAGCAGTTCTTC. This codes for CASSAGVSSYNEQFF.

This clone has a single count. The rearrangement uses TRBV7-2 and TRBJ2-7; 8 positions agree with TRBD2. Germline V gives CDR1 SGHTA, CDR2 FQGNSA. V lost 3 bases and J lost 5; bases outside the gene matches: 9. The CDR3 has 15 amino acids. This chain's CDR3 is CASSFRAGVLHEQYF. The CDR3 bases are TGTGCCAGCAGCTTTCGAGCGGGAGTCCTCCACGAGCAGTACTTC.

This clone was picked up one time. The chain is built from TRBV7-9 and TRBJ2-3, with 12 bases identical to TRBD2. Germline loops: CDR1 SEHNR, CDR2 FQNEAQ (reference sequence). This CDR3 is 14 amino acids long. V gave up 6 bases and J gave up 6 bases; unmatched junction bases: 4. This CDR3 reads CASRALAGGDTQYF. The CDR3 coding sequence is TGTGCCAGCAGGGCGCTAGCGGGAGGGGATACGCAGTATTTT.

This chain joins TRBV5-5 and TRBJ1-1; 10 bases align to TRBD1. The CDR3 covers 13 residues. Germline V gives CDR1 SGHKS, CDR2 YYEKEE (reference sequence). J was trimmed by 11 bases and V by 5 bases; bases with no gene match: 9. The CDR3 DNA is TGTGCCAGCAGACCCCGACAGGGGGCGCGTGCTTTCTTT. This sequence encodes CASRPRQGARAFF.

V is TRBV2 and J is TRBJ2-1; 8 positions agree with TRBD1. V trimming: 7 bases; J trimming: 6 bases; junction bases outside the gene matches: 8. The germline V gene has CDR1 SNHLY and CDR2 FYNNEI. The CDR3 has 14 residues. The CDR3: CASKDRASVNEQFF. The CDR3 DNA reads TGTGCCAGCAAGGACAGGGCATCGGTCAATGAGCAGTTCTTC.

The V gene is TRBV7-2, the J gene TRBJ2-1, with a weak D call TRBD2 (6 bases). V was shortened by 6 bases and J by 1 base, with 13 bases between the two germline ends. This CDR3 contains 15 residues. The germline V gene encodes CDR1 SGHTA and CDR2 FQGNSA. CDR3 residues: CASRIAVMSYNEQFF. For the CDR3, the DNA is TGTGCCAGCAGGATAGCGGTTATGTCCTACAATGAGCAGTTCTTC.

The chain combines TRBV19 with TRBJ2-5; the D is unclear. Germline CDR1 reads LNHDA; CDR2 reads SQIVND (reference sequence). The V end lost 4 bases, the J end lost 4 bases, and 10 bases lay between the germline ends. CDR3 length: 13 amino acids. CDR3 nucleotide sequence: TGTGCCAGTAGTAATACACGAGGAGAGACCCAGTACTTC. Translating it yields CASSNTRGETQYF.

J is TRBJ2-5 and V is TRBV7-7, with 7 bases that match TRBD1. This CDR3 is built from 13 residues. After removal of 8 bases from V and 4 bases from J, the junction contained 7 bases not matched to a gene. Germline V gives CDR1 SSHAT, CDR2 FNYEAQ (reference sequence). The CDR3 DNA reads as TGTGCCAGCGCCACAGGGGATGGAGAGACCCAGTACTTC. It specifies CASATGDGETQYF.

V usage is TRBV7-2 and J usage is TRBJ2-1; the match to TRBD2 covers 13 bases. Germline-derived CDR1 and CDR2 are SGHTA and FQGNSA. The trim removed 5 bases at V and 7 bases at J, leaving 5 bases unmatched. The CDR3 length is 15 residues. The CDR3 DNA follows: TGTGCCAGCAGCCGGACTAGCGGGAGAGGTAATGAGCAGTTCTTC. It codes for CASSRTSGRGNEQFF.

The V gene is TRBV5-8, the J gene TRBJ1-2, with 8 bases lining up with TRBD1. CDR3 length: 15 residues. The J segment lost 4 bases and the V segment lost 4 bases, leaving 9 bases of the junction unmatched. Germline V gives CDR1 SGHTS, CDR2 YDEGEE. This CDR3 reads CASSLSTGDVYGYTF. CDR3 nucleotides: TGTGCCAGCAGCCTCTCGACAGGGGATGTCTATGGCTACACCTTC.

This sequence joins TRBV18 and TRBJ2-5, with D uncertain. This CDR3 contains 14 residues. V lost 3 bases, J lost 1 base, and 9 bases lay in between. Germline lookup yields CDR1 KGHSH and CDR2 LQKENI. CDR3 sequence (DNA): TGTGCCAGCTCACCGTCGACTGCCCAAGAGACCCAGTACTTC. Encoded protein: CASSPSTAQETQYF.

This rearrangement joins TRBV30 to TRBJ2-5; perhaps TRBD1 as D (6 bases). This CDR3 spans 11 amino acids. Trimming cost V 4 bases and J 3 bases, with 6 bases left between them. Per germline, CDR1 GTSNPN and CDR2 SVGIG (reference sequence). The CDR3 bases are TGTGCCTGGACAGGGGAAGAGACCCAGTACTTC. Protein sequence: CAWTGEETQYF.

This clone was observed a single time. J is TRBJ1-2 and V is TRBV2; the D is unclear. The V gene lost 4 bases and the J gene lost 7 bases, with 16 bases spanning the gap. Germline V CDR1 and CDR2: SNHLY, FYNNEI. The CDR3 has 14 amino acids. The CDR3 sequence is CASSVKGGIGGYTF. CDR3 in DNA: TGTGCCAGCAGTGTAAAGGGAGGGATAGGTGGCTACACCTTC. Full variable domain (missing parts from reference TRBV2 and TRBJ1-2): EPEVTQTPSHQVTQMGQEVILRCVPISNHLYFYWYRQILGQKVEFLVSFYNNEISEKSEIFDDQFSVERPDGSNFTLKIRSTKLEDSAMYFCASSVKGGIGGYTFGSGTRLTVV.

The chain joins TRBV6-8 to TRBJ2-7; a possible D gene is TRBD2 (6 bases). Looked up from germline, CDR1 is MNHGY and CDR2 is SAAAGT. V was clipped by 5 bases and J by 2 bases, with 13 bases between them. The CDR3 loop spans 14 amino acids. The CDR3 sequence: CASSTGSQPYEQYF. CDR3 bases: TGTGCCAGCAGTACCGGGAGCCAACCCTACGAGCAGTACTTC.

The chain recombines TRBV7-2 with TRBJ2-3; 11 bases are a match to TRBD2. V dropped 0 bases and J dropped 1; count of bases not matched to a gene: 3. The CDR3 runs to 17 residues. Per germline, CDR1 SGHTA and CDR2 FQGNSA. CDR3 amino acids: CASSLASTSGGTDTQYF. CDR3 DNA: TGTGCCAGCAGCTTAGCGTCGACTAGCGGGGGCACAGATACGCAGTATTTT.